This TCR beta chain was recovered during a study of beta chain features in type 1 diabetes. Stem cell-like memory, regulatory, central memory and naive CD4+ cells were sorted via CD45RO/CCR7/CD25/CD127/CD95/CD27. Study outcomes and limitations: Researchers report that Type 1 diabetes patients had moderately but significantly shorter TCRB CDR3s across all four CD4+ subsets. Compared with healthy donors, patients appeared to share more similar naive, central memory and regulatory TCRB repertoires.

Sequencing targeted expressed TCRB transcripts, as all isolated RNA had been reverse transcribed. Survey-depth immunoSEQ sequencing was used for stem cell-like memory T cells. Method: immunoSEQ multiplex PCR; TCRdb's copy keeps in-frame clones and lacks some. Of around 14,000 clones listed, over 60% are singletons. Turning to this clone: Its antigen is unknown.

Per the germline V gene, CDR1 is SGHTA and CDR2 is FQGNSA. CDR3 length: 16 amino acids. V was clipped by 5 bases and J by 7 bases; unmatched bases: 13. The sample consisted of stem cell memory CD4+ T cells from blood. The clonotype originates from a woman aged 18-29 years with type 1 diabetes. The chain joins TRBV7-2 to TRBJ1-2, with 10 nucleotides matching TRBD1. The DNA of the CDR3 is TGTGCCAGCAGCGAGTCGCCCGGGACAGGGGTTCGTGGCTACACCTTC. This translates into CASSESPGTGVRGYTF.